A single sample is the source of the 14 T cell receptor beta chains below, sequenced in a study of CD8 T cells in Susac syndrome. A quantity of about 0.5 to 1 ug RNA underwent reverse transcription using random hexamers. TCRdb re-called the immunoSEQ multiplex PCR reads through MiXCR, storing one row per CDR3 protein. The sample carries approximately 120,000 distinct CDR3 sequences, 96% recorded once. Sequencing used CD4+ T cells from PBMCs. The receptors derive from a human donor in good health.

In DNA, the CDR3 is TGTGCCAGCAGTGGCAGGGGCTACGAGCAGTACTTC. Protein sequence: CASSGRGYEQYF. The chain links TRBV11-2 to TRBJ2-7; maybe TRBD1 (6 bases). V dropped 6 bases and J dropped 3 bases, with 9 bases sitting between them. This CDR3 is built from 12 residues. CDR1 and CDR2 from the germline V gene are SGHAT and FQNNGV. Together with reference TRBV11-2 and TRBJ2-7, the CDR3 gives the full variable domain: EAGVAQSPRYKIIEKRQSVAFWCNPISGHATLYWYQQILGQGPKLLIQFQNNGVVDDSQLPKDRFSAERLKGVDSTLKIQPAKLEDSAVYLCASSGRGYEQYFGPGTRLTVT.

The DNA for the CDR3 is TGTGCCAGCAGTGCGGGACCGGGAATCATTGGCAATCAGCCCCAGCATTTT. Protein product: CASSAGPGIIGNQPQHF. The chain couples TRBV2 to TRBJ1-5; weak D call: TRBD1 (5 bases). V lost 4 bases and J lost 2, with 18 bases in between. The germline gives CDR1 SNHLY, CDR2 FYNNEI. This CDR3 spans 17 amino acids. Drawing the rest from reference TRBV2 and TRBJ1-5, the complete variable domain is EPEVTQTPSHQVTQMGQEVILRCVPISNHLYFYWYRQILGQKVEFLVSFYNNEISEKSEIFDDQFSVERPDGSNFTLKIRSTKLEDSAMYFCASSAGPGIIGNQPQHFGDGTRLSIL.

The J gene is TRBJ2-7, the V gene TRBV28; no clear D gene. Germline values: CDR1 MDHEN, CDR2 SYDVKM. Trimming pared 6 bases from V and 3 bases from J, leaving 18 bases between. The CDR3 length is 15 residues. The CDR3 loop reads CASSPSGRSIYEQYF. The CDR3 DNA is TGTGCCAGCAGCCCCTCCGGGCGTTCTATCTACGAGCAGTACTTC.

Written as DNA, the CDR3 is TGTGCCAGCAGTCCGACGGGACGATTAAACGAGCAGTACTTC. It yields the protein CASSPTGRLNEQYF. V and J are TRBV6-6 and TRBJ2-7; D might be TRBD1 or TRBD2, each matching 5 bases. Germline values: CDR1 MNHNY, CDR2 SVGAGI (reference sequence). This CDR3 comprises 14 residues. Trimming left V 5 bases short and J 5 bases short, with 16 bases between.

The CDR3 region is CASSFNAEETQYF. The CDR3 bases are TGTGCCAGCAGCTTTAATGCGGAAGAGACCCAGTACTTC. The gene calls are TRBV5-4 and TRBJ2-5; D ambiguous. CDR3 size: 13 residues. Germline loops: CDR1 SGHNT, CDR2 YYREEE (reference sequence). Trimming removed 2 bases at V and 3 bases at J, with 8 bases between. The variable domain in full, with the rest retrieved from reference TRBV5-4 and TRBJ2-5, is ETGVTQSPTHLIKTRGQQVTLRCSSQSGHNTVSWYQQALGQGPQFIFQYYREEENGRGNFPPRFSGLQFPNYSSELNVNALELDDSALYLCASSFNAEETQYFGPGTRLLVL.

This clonotype was seen just once. Written as DNA, the CDR3 is TGTGCCAGCAGCGGGTTGGGACGGGACTCCTACGAGCAGTACTTC. Residues: CASSGLGRDSYEQYF. The rearrangement uses TRBV7-8 and TRBJ2-7, with D perhaps assigned TRBD1 or TRBD2 (5 bases each). Trimming cost V 5 bases and J 0 bases, with 14 bases left between them. The CDR3 has 15 residues. Germline lookup yields CDR1 SGHVS and CDR2 FQNEAQ. Using reference TRBV7-8 and TRBJ2-7 for the parts outside the CDR3, the full variable domain is GAGVSQSPRYKVAKRGQDVALRCDPISGHVSLFWYQQALGQGPEFLTYFQNEAQLDKSGLPSDRFFAERPEGSVSTLKIQRTQQEDSAVYLCASSGLGRDSYEQYFGPGTRLTVT.

The chain couples TRBV13 to TRBJ2-2; perhaps TRBD2 as D (6 bases). The CDR3 is 16 amino acids. Trimming took off 5 bases at V and 1 base at J, with 14 bases between the two ends. Germline loops: CDR1 PRHDT, CDR2 FYEKMQ (reference sequence). CDR3 residues: CASSPSGLKNTGELFF. The DNA for the CDR3 is TGTGCCAGCAGCCCCTCGGGACTCAAGAACACCGGGGAGCTGTTTTTT.

The chain combines TRBV5-1 with TRBJ1-6, with D perhaps matching TRBD1 (6 bases). Germline CDR1 is SGHRS and CDR2 is YFSETQ. V gave up 0 bases and J gave up 8 bases, with 9 bases separating them. The CDR3 is 14 amino acids. As DNA, the CDR3 is TGCGCCAGCAGCTTGGTACAGGGCTATTCACCCCTCCACTTT. It codes for CASSLVQGYSPLHF.

The chain uses TRBV18 and TRBJ2-6; possible D gene TRBD1, 5 bases. CDR1 is KGHSH, CDR2 LQKENI, per germline. The CDR3 loop spans 18 amino acids. Trimming pared 1 base from V and 0 bases from J, leaving 13 bases between. DNA of the CDR3: TGTGCCAGCTCACCACGCCGAAGCGACAGCTCTGGGGCCAACGTCCTGACTTTC. It is translated as CASSPRRSDSSGANVLTF.

CDR3 nucleotide sequence: TGTGCCAGCTCACTGGACTGGAACCAAGAGACCCAGTACTTC. Translated, it gives CASSLDWNQETQYF. This sequence joins TRBV18 and TRBJ2-5, with TRBD2 as a possible D gene (5 bases). The CDR3 runs 14 residues. The ends were cut back, 4 bases at V and 0 bases at J, with 9 bases in the middle. Germline V gives CDR1 KGHSH, CDR2 LQKENI.

The V call is TRBV2, the J call TRBJ1-5; weak D call: TRBD1 (5 bases). Germline-derived CDR1 and CDR2 are SNHLY and FYNNEI. V lost 5 bases, J lost 0 bases, and 11 bases lay in between. The CDR3 runs to 15 residues. CDR3 region: CASSIRVNSNQPQHF. CDR3 DNA sequence: TGTGCCAGCAGTATCAGGGTAAATAGCAATCAGCCCCAGCATTTT.

J is TRBJ2-2 and V is TRBV30; 8 positions match TRBD2. The V gene's germline CDR1 is GTSNPN and CDR2 SVGIG (reference sequence). J was trimmed by 9 bases and V by 2 bases; bases with no gene match: 8. This CDR3 has 14 residues. CDR3: CAWSPGGGIRELFF. The CDR3 bases are TGTGCCTGGAGTCCTGGCGGGGGGATCAGGGAGCTGTTTTTT.

The V call is TRBV11-3, the J call TRBJ2-5, with no clear D. Trimming left V 1 base short and J 2 bases short, with 11 bases between. Germline assignment: CDR1 SGHNT and CDR2 YENEEA. The CDR3 runs 15 residues. The CDR3 region has the DNA TGTGCCAGCAGCTTAGTCCCAGGCAAACAAGAGACCCAGTACTTC. Amino acids: CASSLVPGKQETQYF.

J is TRBJ2-5 and V is TRBV9, with 9 bases identical to TRBD2. This CDR3 has 17 residues. V shed 6 bases, J shed 2 bases, and the junction held 14 bases outside the gene matches. Germline V gene sequence: CDR1 SGDLS, CDR2 YYNGEE. The CDR3 region is CASNLGGASGEQETQYF. Here the CDR3 DNA reads TGTGCCAGCAACCTAGGGGGGGCTAGCGGGGAACAAGAGACCCAGTACTTC.